This TCR beta chain was identified in a study of T-cell memory formation after mild COVID-19. Regarding the study as a whole: Mainly CM and EM harbored the contracting CD4+ clones; mainly EMRA harbored the CD8+ ones.

This clonotype has only a few counts. Its antigen is as yet unknown. From 5'RACE with constant-segment primers came TCR alpha and TCR beta cDNA libraries that carried sample barcodes and UMIs. TCRdb used MiXCR to reprocess the 5' RACE reads, holding one entry per CDR3 protein. The data contain around 340,000 distinct CDR3 sequences, around 15% of them singletons. Sequencing used PBMCs or a T cell subset sorted from them (not recorded which). The receptor comes from a man in his late teens or twenties who had mild COVID-19 (a few samples of this study predate the infection). Cell type and time point are not known.

The CDR3 region is CASSQDPGGVKVQFF. In nucleotides, the CDR3 is TGCGCCAGCAGCCAAGACCCGGGGGGGGTTAAGGTGCAGTTCTTC. The V and J genes are TRBV4-3 and TRBJ2-1; TRBD2 matches 8 bases. The CDR3 is 15 amino acids. The trim removed 0 bases at V and 12 bases at J, leaving 10 bases unmatched. Germline CDR1 is LGHNA and CDR2 is YSLEER.